This T cell receptor (beta chain) is from a study of blood T cell repertoires in COVID-19. Study-level information: From the United States, Italy and Spain came samples of acute and convalescent COVID-19. The cDNA or gDNA used as material had been derived from T cells, B-cell-depleted T cells, or PBMCs.

In the original processing: Researchers report that nucleated cell counts were estimated from reference gene primer amplification. Produced via immunoSEQ multiplex PCR; TCRdb's table is partial and in-frame only. The DNA was the basis for D and trimming; V, J and clone size are from that table. The sample has around 83,000 clones; around 89% are singletons. The receptor's source is a man between 70 and 80 years old with active or convalescent COVID-19. Sequences were obtained from peripheral blood.

Here the CDR3 reads CASSNLTGGHYGYTF. The CDR3 DNA sequence: TGTGCCAGCAGTAACCTGACGGGGGGCCACTATGGCTACACCTTC. This rearrangement joins TRBV28 to TRBJ1-2, with D possibly matching TRBD1 (6 bases). Trimming stripped 5 bases from V and 3 bases from J, with 16 bases between. Germline V lookup: CDR1 MDHEN, CDR2 SYDVKM. There are 15 residues in the CDR3.